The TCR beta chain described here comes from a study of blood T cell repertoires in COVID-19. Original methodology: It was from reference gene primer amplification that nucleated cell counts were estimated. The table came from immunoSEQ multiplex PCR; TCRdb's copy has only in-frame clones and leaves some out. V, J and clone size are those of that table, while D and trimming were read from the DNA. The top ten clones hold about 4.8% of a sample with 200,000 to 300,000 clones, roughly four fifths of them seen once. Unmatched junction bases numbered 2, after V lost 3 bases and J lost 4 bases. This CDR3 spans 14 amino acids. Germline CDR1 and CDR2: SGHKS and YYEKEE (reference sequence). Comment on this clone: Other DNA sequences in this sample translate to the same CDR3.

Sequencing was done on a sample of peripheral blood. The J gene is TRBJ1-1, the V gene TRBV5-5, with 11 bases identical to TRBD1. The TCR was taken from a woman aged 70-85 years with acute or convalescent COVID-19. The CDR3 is CASSWGTGGTEAFF. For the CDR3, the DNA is TGTGCCAGCAGCTGGGGGACAGGGGGCACTGAAGCTTTCTTT. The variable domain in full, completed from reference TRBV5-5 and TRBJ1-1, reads DAGVTQSPTHLIKTRGQQVTLRCSPISGHKSVSWYQQVLGQGPQFIFQYYEKEERGRGNFPDRFSARQFPNYSSELNVNALLLGDSALYLCASSWGTGGTEAFFGQGTRLTVV.